This T cell receptor beta chain comes out of a study of PD-1 blockade in mismatch repair-deficient tumors. The assay was immunoSEQ multiplex PCR, and TCRdb's table has in-frame clones only and misses some. Seen here are more than 40,000 clones, 81% observed once, and the top ten hold approximately 8.4%. Trimming took 4 bases from V and 4 from J; bases not matched to a gene: 3. CDR1 is SGDLS, CDR2 YYNGEE, per germline. The CDR3 is 15 residues long. General observations from the study: Tumor-resident clones, often undetectable pretreatment in blood, expanded then contracted after pembrolizumab.

On this clone itself: Antigen specificity is unknown.

The specimen was peripheral blood, collected about 4.5 months after starting pembrolizumab. The J gene is TRBJ2-1, the V gene TRBV9, with 12 bases fitting TRBD2. This sequence was found in an adult with mismatch repair-deficient cancer. The CDR3 DNA sequence: TGTGCCAGCAGCAGTACTAGCGGGAGGTACAATGAGCAGTTCTTC. Protein product: CASSSTSGRYNEQFF.